This T cell receptor (beta chain) originates from a study of control samples from healthy donors and cancer patients. This clone was observed once. The CDR3 loop spans 16 amino acids. V was pared by 0 bases and J by 3 bases, with 5 bases of the junction left unmatched. From germline, CDR1 is SGDLS and CDR2 YYNGEE. TCRdb's table, derived via immunoSEQ multiplex PCR, lists solely in-frame clones and lacks some. The table includes about 130,000 clones, 85% to 95% detected once. Sequenced: blood. The J gene is TRBJ2-1, the V gene TRBV9; 8 nucleotides match TRBD1. The TCR originated in a man younger than 35 in good health. The CDR3 protein is CASSVEQGAYYNEQFF. CDR3 sequence (DNA): TGTGCCAGCAGCGTAGAGCAGGGGGCGTACTACAATGAGCAGTTCTTC.